The 5 T cell receptor beta chains listed next were all sequenced from one sample in a study of cytomegalovirus exposure and HLA in healthy donors. The PCR used 60 Vbeta and 13 Jbeta primers. The data were produced by immunoSEQ multiplex PCR, yet TCRdb's version contains in-frame clones alone and is incomplete. This table holds around 150,000 clones, 79% found once. The sample consisted of PBMCs. These receptors originate from a man in his fifties in good health and CMV-seropositive.

This chain uses TRBV6-1 with TRBJ2-5; D may be TRBD1 (6 bases). V lost 8 bases and J 1 base, leaving 8 bases between the germline ends. Germline lookup yields CDR1 MNHNS and CDR2 SASEGT. This CDR3 spans 12 amino acids. CDR3 region: CASGQFQETQYF. Here the CDR3 DNA reads TGTGCCAGCGGACAGTTCCAAGAGACCCAGTACTTC.

The chain links TRBV28 to TRBJ2-7, with 11 bases that match TRBD2. The germline V gene encodes CDR1 MDHEN and CDR2 SYDVKM. The length of the CDR3 is 13 residues. V shed 8 bases and J 3 bases; nucleotides not matched to a gene: 3. The CDR3 DNA sequence: TGTGCCAGCCTAGCGGGAGGCTTCTACGAGCAGTACTTC. Its protein is CASLAGGFYEQYF.

To note about this clone: The junction shows a germline mismatch at one end, possibly a read error. The rearrangement links TRBV7-9 to TRBJ1-2, with TRBD1 matching 9 bases. Germline V CDR1 and CDR2: SEHNR, FQNEAQ (reference sequence). The CDR3 covers 15 residues. Here the CDR3 DNA reads TGTTCCAGCAGCTTCAAAGGACAGGGGAACTATGGCTACACCTTC. Amino acid sequence: CSSSFKGQGNYGYTF.

In DNA form, the CDR3 reads TGTGCCTGGAGTGGACTAGCTCTGGGGGAGCAGTACTTC. This encodes CAWSGLALGEQYF. This rearrangement joins TRBV30 to TRBJ2-7; TRBD2 aligns across 7 bases. The CDR3 is 13 residues long. Germline values: CDR1 GTSNPN, CDR2 SVGIG (reference sequence). Losses at the gene ends were 1 base for V and 7 bases for J; bases not matched to a gene: 7.

This clone came up a few times. The chain links TRBV28 to TRBJ1-6; a weak D match, TRBD1 (5 bases). Trimming removed 6 bases at V and 4 bases at J, with 10 bases between. Germline assignment: CDR1 MDHEN and CDR2 SYDVKM. This CDR3 is 14 amino acids long. CDR3 amino acids: CASSQQAYNSPLHF. CDR3 DNA: TGTGCCAGCAGCCAACAGGCATATAATTCACCCCTCCACTTT.